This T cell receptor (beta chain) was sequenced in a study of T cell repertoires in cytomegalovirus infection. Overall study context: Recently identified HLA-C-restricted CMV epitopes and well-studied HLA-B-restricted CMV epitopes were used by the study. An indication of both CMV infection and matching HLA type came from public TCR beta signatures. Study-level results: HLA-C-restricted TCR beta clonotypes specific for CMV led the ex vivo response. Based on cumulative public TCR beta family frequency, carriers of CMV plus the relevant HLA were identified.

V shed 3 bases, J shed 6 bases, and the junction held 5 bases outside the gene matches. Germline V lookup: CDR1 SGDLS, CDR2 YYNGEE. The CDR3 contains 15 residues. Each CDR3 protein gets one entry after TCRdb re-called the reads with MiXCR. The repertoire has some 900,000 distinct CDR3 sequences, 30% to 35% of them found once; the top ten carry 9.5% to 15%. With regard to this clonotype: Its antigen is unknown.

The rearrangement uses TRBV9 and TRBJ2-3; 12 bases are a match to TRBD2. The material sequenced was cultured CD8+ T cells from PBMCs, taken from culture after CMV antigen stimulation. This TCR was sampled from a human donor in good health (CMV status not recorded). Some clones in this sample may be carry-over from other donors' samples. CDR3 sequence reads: CASSALAGGQDTQYF. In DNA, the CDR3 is TGTGCCAGCAGCGCCCTAGCGGGGGGGCAGGATACGCAGTATTTT.